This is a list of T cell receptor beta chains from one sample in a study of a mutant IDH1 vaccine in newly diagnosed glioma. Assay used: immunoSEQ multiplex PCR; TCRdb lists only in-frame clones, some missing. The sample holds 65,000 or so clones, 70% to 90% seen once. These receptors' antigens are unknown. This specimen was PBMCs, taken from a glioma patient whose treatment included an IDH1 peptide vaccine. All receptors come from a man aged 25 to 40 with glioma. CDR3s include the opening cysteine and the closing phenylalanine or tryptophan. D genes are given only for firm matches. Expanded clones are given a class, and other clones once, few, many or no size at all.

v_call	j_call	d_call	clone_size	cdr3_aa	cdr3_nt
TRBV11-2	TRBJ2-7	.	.	CASSLGSGGSYEQYF	TGTGCCAGCAGCTTAGGATCCGGCGGCTCCTACGAGCAGTACTTC
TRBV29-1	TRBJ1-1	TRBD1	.	CSGGGGNTEAFF	TGTTCAGGGGGAGGTGGGAACACTGAAGCTTTCTTT
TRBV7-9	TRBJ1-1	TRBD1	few	CASSHRGRGTEAFF	TGTGCCAGCAGCCACAGGGGGCGCGGCACTGAAGCTTTCTTT
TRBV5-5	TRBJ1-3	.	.	CASSLKVRNDFGNTIYF	TGTGCCAGCAGCTTAAAAGTTCGGAACGATTTCGGAAACACCATATATTTT
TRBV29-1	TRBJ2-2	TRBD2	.	CSAQGLAGGLHTGELFF	TGCAGCGCCCAGGGACTAGCGGGGGGCCTTCACACCGGGGAGCTGTTTTTT
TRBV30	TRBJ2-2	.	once	CAWRVIGTGELFF	TGTGCCTGGAGGGTAATCGGAACCGGGGAGCTGTTTTTT
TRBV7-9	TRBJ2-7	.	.	CASSEQAYEQYF	TGTGCCAGCAGTGAACAGGCCTACGAGCAGTACTTC
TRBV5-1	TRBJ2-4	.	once	CASSLDRLGDIQYF	TGCGCCAGCAGCTTGGACCGACTAGGGGACATTCAGTACTTC
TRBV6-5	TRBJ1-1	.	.	CASSYSPGAAEAFF	TGTGCCAGCAGTTACTCCCCAGGGGCCGCTGAAGCTTTCTTT
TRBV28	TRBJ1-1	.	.	CASSARSLGALVEAFF	TGTGCCAGCAGTGCCCGGTCTTTAGGAGCACTGGTTGAAGCTTTCTTT
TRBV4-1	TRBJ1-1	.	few	CASRTPQRNTEAFF	TGCGCCAGCAGGACCCCCCAGAGGAACACTGAAGCTTTCTTT
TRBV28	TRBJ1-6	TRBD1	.	CASKRQGAFLDSPLHF	TGTGCCAGCAAGCGACAGGGGGCGTTCTTAGATTCACCCCTCCACTTT
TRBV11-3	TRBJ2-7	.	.	CASSPGASGDYEQYF	TGTGCCAGCAGCCCAGGGGCTAGCGGAGACTACGAGCAGTACTTC
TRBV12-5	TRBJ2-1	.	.	CASGRDGNNEQFF	TGTGCTAGTGGTAGGGACGGAAACAATGAGCAGTTCTTC
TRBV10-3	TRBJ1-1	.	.	CAISESNRLGANTEAFF	TGTGCCATCAGTGAGTCGAACCGGTTGGGGGCGAACACTGAAGCTTTCTTT
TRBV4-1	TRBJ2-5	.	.	CASSQGAFRETQYF	TGCGCCAGCAGCCAAGGGGCGTTTCGGGAGACCCAGTACTTC
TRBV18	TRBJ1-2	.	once	CASSRINYRETRDYGYTF	TGTGCCAGCTCACGCATTAATTACAGGGAAACGCGCGACTATGGCTACACCTTC
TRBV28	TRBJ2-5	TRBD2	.	CASSPRARGAVSWTQYF	TGTGCCAGCAGTCCACGAGCGCGGGGGGCCGTCAGTTGGACCCAGTACTTC
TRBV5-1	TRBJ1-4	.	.	CASTSTSATNEKLFF	TGCGCCAGCACCTCGACCTCAGCAACTAATGAAAAACTGTTTTTT
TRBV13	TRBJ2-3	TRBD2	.	CASSFPWVAGGREGTDTQYF	TGTGCCAGCAGCTTTCCTTGGGTAGCGGGGGGCCGAGAGGGCACAGATACGCAGTATTTT
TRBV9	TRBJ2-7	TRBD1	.	CASSPRQGASYEQYF	TGTGCCAGCAGCCCCCGGCAGGGGGCTTCCTACGAGCAGTACTTC
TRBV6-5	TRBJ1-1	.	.	CASSSPGSPNTEAFF	TGTGCCAGCAGTTCCCCCGGGTCACCGAACACTGAAGCTTTCTTT
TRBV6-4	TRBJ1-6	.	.	CASSDSYYSPLHF	TGTGCCAGCAGTGACTCGTACTATTCACCCCTCCACTTT
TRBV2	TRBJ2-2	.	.	CASSAGITGELFF	TGTGCCAGCAGTGCCGGGATCACCGGGGAGCTGTTTTTT
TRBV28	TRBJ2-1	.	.	CASSSPLTDKLSNEQFF	TGTGCCAGCAGTTCCCCCTTGACTGATAAACTTAGCAATGAGCAGTTCTTC
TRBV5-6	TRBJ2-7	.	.	CASSKRSSGGYYEQYF	TGTGCCAGCAGCAAACGCTCCTCTGGCGGGTATTACGAGCAGTACTTC
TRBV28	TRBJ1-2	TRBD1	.	CASRSTGTRGYTF	TGTGCCAGCAGATCGACAGGGACCCGGGGCTACACCTTC
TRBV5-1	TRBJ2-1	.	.	CASSKGWNEQFF	TGCGCCAGCAGCAAAGGCTGGAATGAGCAGTTCTTC
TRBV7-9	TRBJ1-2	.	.	CASSLGLRRDYGYTF	TGTGCCAGCAGCTTAGGCCTCAGGAGGGACTATGGCTACACCTTC
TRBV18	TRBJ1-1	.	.	CASSPPWGTEAFF	TGTGCCAGCTCACCACCGTGGGGAACTGAAGCTTTCTTT
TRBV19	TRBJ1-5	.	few	CASSTLSRRTANQPQHF	TGTGCCAGTAGTACGCTTTCTCGGCGGACTGCCAATCAGCCCCAGCATTTT
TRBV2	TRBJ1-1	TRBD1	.	CASSEALTGSREAFF	TGTGCCAGCAGTGAAGCGCTGACAGGGTCGAGAGAAGCTTTCTTT
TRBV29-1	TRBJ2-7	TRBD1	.	CSVGGTAEQYF	TGCAGCGTTGGGGGGACAGCCGAGCAGTACTTC
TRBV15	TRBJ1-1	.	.	CATLTTDNTEAFF	TGTGCCACTCTTACGACAGACAACACTGAAGCTTTCTTT
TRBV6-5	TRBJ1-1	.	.	CASSFEEGTEAFF	TGTGCCAGCAGTTTTGAGGAGGGCACTGAAGCTTTCTTT